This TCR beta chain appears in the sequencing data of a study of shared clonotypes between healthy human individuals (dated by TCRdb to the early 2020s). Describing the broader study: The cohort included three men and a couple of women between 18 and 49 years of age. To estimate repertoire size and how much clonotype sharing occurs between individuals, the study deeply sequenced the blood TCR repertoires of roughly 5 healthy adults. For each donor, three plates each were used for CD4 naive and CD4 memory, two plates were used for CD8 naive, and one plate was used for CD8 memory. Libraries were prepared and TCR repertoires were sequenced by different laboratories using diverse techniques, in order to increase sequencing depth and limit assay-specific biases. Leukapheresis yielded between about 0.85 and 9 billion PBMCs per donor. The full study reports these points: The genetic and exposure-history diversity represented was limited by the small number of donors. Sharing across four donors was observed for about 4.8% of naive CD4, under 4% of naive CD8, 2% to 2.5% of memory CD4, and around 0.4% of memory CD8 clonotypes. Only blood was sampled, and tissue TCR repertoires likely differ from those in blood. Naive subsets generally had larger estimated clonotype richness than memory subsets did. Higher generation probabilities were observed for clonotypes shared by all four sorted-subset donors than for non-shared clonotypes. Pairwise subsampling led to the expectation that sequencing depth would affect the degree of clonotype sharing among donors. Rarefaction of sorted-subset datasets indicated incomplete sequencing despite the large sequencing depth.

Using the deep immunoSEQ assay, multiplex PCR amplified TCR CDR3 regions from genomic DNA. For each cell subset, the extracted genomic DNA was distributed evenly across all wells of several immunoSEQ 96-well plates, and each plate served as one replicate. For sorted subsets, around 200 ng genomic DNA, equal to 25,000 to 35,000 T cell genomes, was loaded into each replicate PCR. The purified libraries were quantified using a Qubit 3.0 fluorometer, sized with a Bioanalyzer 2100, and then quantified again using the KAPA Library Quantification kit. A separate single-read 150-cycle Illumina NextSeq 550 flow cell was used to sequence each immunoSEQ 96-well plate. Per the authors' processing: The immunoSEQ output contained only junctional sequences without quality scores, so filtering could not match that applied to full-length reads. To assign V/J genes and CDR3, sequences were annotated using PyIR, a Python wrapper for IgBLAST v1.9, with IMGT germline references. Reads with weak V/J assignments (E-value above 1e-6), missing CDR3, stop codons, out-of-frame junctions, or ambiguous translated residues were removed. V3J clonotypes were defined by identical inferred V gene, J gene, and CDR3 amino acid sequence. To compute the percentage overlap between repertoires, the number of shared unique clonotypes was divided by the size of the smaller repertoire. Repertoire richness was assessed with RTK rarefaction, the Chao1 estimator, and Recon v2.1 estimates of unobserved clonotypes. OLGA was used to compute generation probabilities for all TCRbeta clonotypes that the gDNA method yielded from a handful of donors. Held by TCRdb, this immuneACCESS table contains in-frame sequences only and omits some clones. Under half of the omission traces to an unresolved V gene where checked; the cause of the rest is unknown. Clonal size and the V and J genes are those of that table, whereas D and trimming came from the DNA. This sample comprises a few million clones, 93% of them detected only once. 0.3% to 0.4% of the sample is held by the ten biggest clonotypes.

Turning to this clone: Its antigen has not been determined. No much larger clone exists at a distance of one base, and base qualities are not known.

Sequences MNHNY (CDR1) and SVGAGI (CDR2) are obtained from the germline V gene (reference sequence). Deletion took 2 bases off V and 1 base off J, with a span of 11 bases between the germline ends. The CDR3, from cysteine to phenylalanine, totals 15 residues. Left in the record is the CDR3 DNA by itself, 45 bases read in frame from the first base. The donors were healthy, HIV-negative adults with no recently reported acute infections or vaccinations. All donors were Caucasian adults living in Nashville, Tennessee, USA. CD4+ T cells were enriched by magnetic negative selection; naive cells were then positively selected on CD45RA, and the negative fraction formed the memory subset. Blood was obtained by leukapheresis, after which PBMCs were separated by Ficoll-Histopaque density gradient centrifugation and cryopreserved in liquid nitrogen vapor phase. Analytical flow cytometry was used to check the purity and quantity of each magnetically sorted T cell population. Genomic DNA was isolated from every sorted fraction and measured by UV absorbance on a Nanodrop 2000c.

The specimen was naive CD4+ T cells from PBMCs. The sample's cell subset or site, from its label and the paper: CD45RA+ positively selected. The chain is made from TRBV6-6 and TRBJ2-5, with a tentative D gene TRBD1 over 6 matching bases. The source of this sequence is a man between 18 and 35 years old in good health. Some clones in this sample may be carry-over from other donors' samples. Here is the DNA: TGTGCCAGCAGTTACCCCAGGGGCGCCCAAGAGACCCAGTACTTC. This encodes CASSYPRGAQETQYF.